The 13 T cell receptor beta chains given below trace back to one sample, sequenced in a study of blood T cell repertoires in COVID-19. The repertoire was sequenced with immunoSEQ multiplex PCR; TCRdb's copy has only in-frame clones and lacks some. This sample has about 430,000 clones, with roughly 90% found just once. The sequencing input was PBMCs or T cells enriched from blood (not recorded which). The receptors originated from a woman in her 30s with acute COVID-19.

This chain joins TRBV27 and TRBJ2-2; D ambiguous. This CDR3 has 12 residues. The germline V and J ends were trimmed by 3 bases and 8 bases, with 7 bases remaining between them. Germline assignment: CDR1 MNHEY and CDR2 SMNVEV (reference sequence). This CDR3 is CASSFLRGELFF. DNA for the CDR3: TGTGCCAGCAGTTTTCTGAGGGGGGAGCTGTTTTTT.

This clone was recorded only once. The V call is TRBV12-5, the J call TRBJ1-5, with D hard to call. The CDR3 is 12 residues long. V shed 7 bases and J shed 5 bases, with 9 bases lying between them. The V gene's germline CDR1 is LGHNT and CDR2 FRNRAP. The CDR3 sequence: CASDNGYQPQHF. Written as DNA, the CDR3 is TGTGCTAGTGATAACGGTTATCAGCCCCAGCATTTT.

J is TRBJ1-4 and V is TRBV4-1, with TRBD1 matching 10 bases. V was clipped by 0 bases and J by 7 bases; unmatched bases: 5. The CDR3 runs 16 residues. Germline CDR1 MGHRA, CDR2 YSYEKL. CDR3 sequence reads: CASSQDPGQGSEKLFF. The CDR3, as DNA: TGCGCCAGCAGCCAAGACCCGGGACAGGGGAGTGAAAAACTGTTTTTT.

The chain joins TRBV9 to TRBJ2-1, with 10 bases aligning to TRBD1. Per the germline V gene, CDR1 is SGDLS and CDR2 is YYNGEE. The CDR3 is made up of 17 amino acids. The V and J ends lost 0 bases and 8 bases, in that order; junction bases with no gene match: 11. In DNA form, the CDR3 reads TGTGCCAGCAGCGTAGTAGGGACAGGGGCTCGTACGCATGAGCAGTTCTTC. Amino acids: CASSVVGTGARTHEQFF. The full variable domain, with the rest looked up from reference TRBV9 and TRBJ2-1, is DSGVTQTPKHLITATGQRVTLRCSPRSGDLSVYWYQQSLDQGLQFLIQYYNGEERAKGNILERFSAQQFPDLHSELNLSSLELGDSALYFCASSVVGTGARTHEQFFGPGTRLTVL.

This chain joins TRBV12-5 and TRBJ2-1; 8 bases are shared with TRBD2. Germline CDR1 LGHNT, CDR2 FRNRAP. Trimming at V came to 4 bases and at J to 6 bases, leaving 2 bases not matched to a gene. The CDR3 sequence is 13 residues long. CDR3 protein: CASGSGTSNEQFF. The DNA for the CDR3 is TGTGCTAGTGGTTCCGGGACTAGCAATGAGCAGTTCTTC.

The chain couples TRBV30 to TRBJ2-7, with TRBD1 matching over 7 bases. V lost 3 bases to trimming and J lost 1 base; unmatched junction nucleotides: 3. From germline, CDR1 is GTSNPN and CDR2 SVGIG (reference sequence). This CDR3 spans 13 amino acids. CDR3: CAWRRTGSYEQYF. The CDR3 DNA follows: TGTGCCTGGAGGAGGACAGGTTCCTACGAGCAGTACTTC.

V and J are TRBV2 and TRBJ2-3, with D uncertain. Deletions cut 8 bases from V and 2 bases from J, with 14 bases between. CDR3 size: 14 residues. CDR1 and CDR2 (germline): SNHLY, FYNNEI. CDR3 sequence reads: CASSRSKITDTQYF. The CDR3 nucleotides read TGTGCCAGCTCGAGGTCAAAAATCACAGATACGCAGTATTTT.

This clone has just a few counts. The chain's CDR3 is CASSLLAGPYNEQFF. The DNA for the CDR3 is TGTGCCAGCAGCTTACTAGCGGGCCCCTACAATGAGCAGTTCTTC. The chain joins TRBV7-6 to TRBJ2-1; 8 positions match TRBD2. This CDR3 has 15 amino acids. CDR1 is SGHVS, CDR2 FNYEAQ, per germline. Losses at the gene ends were 2 bases for V and 2 bases for J; bases not matched to a gene: 2.

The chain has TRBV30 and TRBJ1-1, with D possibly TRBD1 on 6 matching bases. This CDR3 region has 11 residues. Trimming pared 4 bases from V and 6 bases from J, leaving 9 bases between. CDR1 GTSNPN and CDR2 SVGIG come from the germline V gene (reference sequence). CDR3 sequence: CAWNRVAEAFF. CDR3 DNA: TGTGCCTGGAACAGGGTTGCTGAAGCTTTCTTT.

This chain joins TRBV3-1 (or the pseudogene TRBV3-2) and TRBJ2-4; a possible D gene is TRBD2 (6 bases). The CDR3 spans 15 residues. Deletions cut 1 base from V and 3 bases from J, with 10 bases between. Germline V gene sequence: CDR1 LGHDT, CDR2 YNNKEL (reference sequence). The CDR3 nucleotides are TGTGCCAGCAGCCAAGGGGGGGATGACAAAAACATTCAGTACTTC. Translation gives CASSQGGDDKNIQYF.

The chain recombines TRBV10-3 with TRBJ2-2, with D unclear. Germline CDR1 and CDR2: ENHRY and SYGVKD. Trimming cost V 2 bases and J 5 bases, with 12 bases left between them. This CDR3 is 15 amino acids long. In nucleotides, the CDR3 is TGTGCCATCAGTGAGCTAACCGGTTGGACCGGGGAGCTGTTTTTT. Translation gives CAISELTGWTGELFF.

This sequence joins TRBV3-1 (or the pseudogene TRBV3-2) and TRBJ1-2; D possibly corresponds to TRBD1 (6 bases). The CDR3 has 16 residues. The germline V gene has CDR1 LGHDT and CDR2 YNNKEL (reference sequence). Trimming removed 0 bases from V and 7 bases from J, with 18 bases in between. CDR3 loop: CASSQDLQGSRGGYTF. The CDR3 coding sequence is TGTGCCAGCAGCCAAGATCTACAGGGAAGTCGCGGTGGCTACACCTTC.

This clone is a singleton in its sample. CDR3 in amino acids: CASSSSPGTGLPYGYTF. CDR3 bases: TGCGCCAGCAGCTCTTCGCCCGGGACAGGGTTACCCTATGGCTACACCTTC. The gene calls are TRBV5-1 and TRBJ1-2; TRBD1 aligns across 9 bases. This CDR3 has 17 residues. Germline V lookup: CDR1 SGHRS, CDR2 YFSETQ. Losses at the gene ends were 3 bases for V and 4 bases for J; bases not matched to a gene: 13. Filled out from reference TRBV5-1 and TRBJ1-2, the complete variable domain reads KAGVTQTPRYLIKTRGQQVTLSCSPISGHRSVSWYQQTPGQGLQFLFEYFSETQRNKGNFPGRFSGRQFSNSRSEMNVSTLELGDSALYLCASSSSPGTGLPYGYTFGSGTRLTVV.